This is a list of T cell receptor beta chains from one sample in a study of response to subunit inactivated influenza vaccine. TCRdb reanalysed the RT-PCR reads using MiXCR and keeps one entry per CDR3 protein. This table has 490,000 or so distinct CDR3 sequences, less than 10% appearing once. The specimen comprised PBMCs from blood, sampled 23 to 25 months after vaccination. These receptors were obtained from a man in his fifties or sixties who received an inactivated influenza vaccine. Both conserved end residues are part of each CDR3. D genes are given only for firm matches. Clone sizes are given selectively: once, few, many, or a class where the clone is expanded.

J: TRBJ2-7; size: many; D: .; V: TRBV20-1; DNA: TGCAGTGCTAGTGATAGCGTGGGAGTGGAGCAGTACTTC; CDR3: CSASDSVGVEQYF
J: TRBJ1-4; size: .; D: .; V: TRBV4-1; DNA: TGCGCCAGCAGCCAAGTGTGGCAGCGTAATGAAAAACTGTTTTTT; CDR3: CASSQVWQRNEKLFF
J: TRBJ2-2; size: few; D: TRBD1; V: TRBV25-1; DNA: TGTGCCAGCAGTGAAAGGGGACAGCGGCGGGTGTTTTTT; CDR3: CASSERGQRRVFF
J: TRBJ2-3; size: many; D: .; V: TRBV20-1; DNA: TGCAGTGCTAGAGAATCGGGAGTGCGCACAGATACGCAGTATTTT; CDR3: CSARESGVRTDTQYF
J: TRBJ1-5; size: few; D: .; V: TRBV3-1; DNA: TGTGCCAGCAGCCAAGTCTGGAGCAATCAGCCCCAGCATTTT; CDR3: CASSQVWSNQPQHF
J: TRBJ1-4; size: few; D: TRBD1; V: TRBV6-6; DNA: TGTGCCAGCAGGACAGGGAATGAAAAACTGTTTTTT; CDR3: CASRTGNEKLFF
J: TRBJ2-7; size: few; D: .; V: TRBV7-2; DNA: TGTGCCAGCACCCCCGCCGGGACTTATCACTACGAGCAGTACTTC; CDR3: CASTPAGTYHYEQYF
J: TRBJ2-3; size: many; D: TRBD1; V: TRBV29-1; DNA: TGCAGCGTTGAACGCCGGGACAGGGGTTTTCCAGATACGCAGTATTTT; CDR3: CSVERRDRGFPDTQYF
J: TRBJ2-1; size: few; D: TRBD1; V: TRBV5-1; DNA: TGCGCCAGCAGCTCCGGGACAGTCTACAATGAGCAGTTCTTC; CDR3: CASSSGTVYNEQFF
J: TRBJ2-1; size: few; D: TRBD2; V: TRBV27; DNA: TGTGCCCCCAAATCCGAGAAGCGGGAGTTAATTGAGCAGTTCTTC; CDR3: CAPKSEKRELIEQFF
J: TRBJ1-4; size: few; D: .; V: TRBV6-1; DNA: TGTGCCAGCAGTGAGGCTGCAACTAATGAAAAACTGTTTTTT; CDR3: CASSEAATNEKLFF
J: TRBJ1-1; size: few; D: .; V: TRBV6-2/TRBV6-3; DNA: TGTGCCAGCAGTTACGTCGGGGCAAACACTGAAGCTTTCTTT; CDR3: CASSYVGANTEAFF
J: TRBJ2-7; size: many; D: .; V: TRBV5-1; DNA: TGCGCCAGCAGCCCGGACAAGGGCTCCTTCGAGCAGTACTTC; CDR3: CASSPDKGSFEQYF
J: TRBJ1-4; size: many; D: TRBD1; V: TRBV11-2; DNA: TGTGCCAGCAGCTTAGATACCACAGGGGGCGGACGCGAAAAACTGTTTTTT; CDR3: CASSLDTTGGGREKLFF
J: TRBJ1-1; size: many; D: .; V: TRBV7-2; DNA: TGTGCCAGCAATCCGGGACACCAGAACACTGAAGCTTTCTTT; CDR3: CASNPGHQNTEAFF
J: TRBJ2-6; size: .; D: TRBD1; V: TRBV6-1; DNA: TGTGCCAGCATACCGGGGACAGGGAAGCCTGGGGCCAACGTCCTGACTTTC; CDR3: CASIPGTGKPGANVLTF
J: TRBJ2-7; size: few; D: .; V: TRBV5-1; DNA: TGCGCCAGCAGCTTATCGGATCTCCCCTACGAGCAGTACTTC; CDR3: CASSLSDLPYEQYF
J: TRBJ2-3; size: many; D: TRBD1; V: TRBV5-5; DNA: TGTGCCAGCAGCGTAGGGACAGACCGCACAGATACGCAGTATTTT; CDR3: CASSVGTDRTDTQYF
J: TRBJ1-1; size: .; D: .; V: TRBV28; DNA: TGTGCCAGCAGCACCCAGGGGAATTTCCGGGCCCACACTGAAGCTTTCTTT; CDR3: CASSTQGNFRAHTEAFF
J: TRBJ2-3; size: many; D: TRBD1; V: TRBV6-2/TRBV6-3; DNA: TGTGCCAGCAGCAGACAGGGGGCGGATACGCAGTATTTT; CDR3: CASSRQGADTQYF
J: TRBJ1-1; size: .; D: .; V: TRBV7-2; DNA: TGTGCCAGCAGATTGGGGGGGGTGGGGCGGTCTGCTTTCTTT; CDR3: CASRLGGVGRSAFF
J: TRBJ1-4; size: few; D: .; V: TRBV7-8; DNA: TGTGCCAGCAGCTTCCGGGAATATGAAAAACTGTTTTTT; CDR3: CASSFREYEKLFF
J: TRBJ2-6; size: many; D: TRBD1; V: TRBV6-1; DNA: TGTGCCAGCACCCGGACAGGGGGGACCTCTGGGGCCAACGTCCTGACTTTC; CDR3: CASTRTGGTSGANVLTF
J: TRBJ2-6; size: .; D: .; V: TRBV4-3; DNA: TGCGCCAGCAGCCAAGCGAGCTCTGGGGCCAACGTCCTGACTTTC; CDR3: CASSQASSGANVLTF
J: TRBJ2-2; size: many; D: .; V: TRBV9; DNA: TGTGCCAGCCAACTAGCGAACACCGGGGAGCTGTTTTTT; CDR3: CASQLANTGELFF
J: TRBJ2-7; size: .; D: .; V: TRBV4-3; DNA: TGCGCCAGCAGCCAAGAACAGTACGGGGGCTACGAGCAGTACTTC; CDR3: CASSQEQYGGYEQYF
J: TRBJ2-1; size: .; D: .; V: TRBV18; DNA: TGTGCCAGCTCACCTCCGGCCTACAATGAGCAGTTCTTC; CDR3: CASSPPAYNEQFF
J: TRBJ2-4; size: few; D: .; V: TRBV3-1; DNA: TGTGCCAGCAGCCAAGGTCCGCGCGGTGGACTCCAGTACTTC; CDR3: CASSQGPRGGLQYF
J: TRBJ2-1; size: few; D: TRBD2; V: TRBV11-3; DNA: TGTGCCAGCAGCCCGGGGGGTCTTGGGGCGCAGTTCTTC; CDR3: CASSPGGLGAQFF
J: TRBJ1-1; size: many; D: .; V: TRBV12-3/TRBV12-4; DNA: TGTGCCAGCAGTTTTGGGGCACCCTTGACAGGCCTGAACGCTGAAGCTTTCTTT; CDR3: CASSFGAPLTGLNAEAFF
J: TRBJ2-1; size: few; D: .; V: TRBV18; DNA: TGTGCCAGCTCACCCCGAAGTAGCCTCAATGAGCAGTTCTTC; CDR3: CASSPRSSLNEQFF
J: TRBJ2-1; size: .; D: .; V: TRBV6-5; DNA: TGTGCCAGCAGTTACTCCCGGAATAGTGGGTTGGGGCAGTTCTTC; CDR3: CASSYSRNSGLGQFF
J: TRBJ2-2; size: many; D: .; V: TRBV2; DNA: TGTGCCAGCAGTGAAGTCCGGGGGGAGCTGTTTTTT; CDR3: CASSEVRGELFF
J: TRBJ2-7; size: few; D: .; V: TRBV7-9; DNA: TGTGCCAGCAGCTCTCCCCCCGGAGGAATCCACGAGCAGTACTTC; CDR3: CASSSPPGGIHEQYF
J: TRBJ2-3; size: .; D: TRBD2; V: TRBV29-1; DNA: TGCAGCGTTGAAGAGACTAGCGGGGGGGCCCCCAGCACAGATACGCAGTATTTT; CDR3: CSVEETSGGAPSTDTQYF
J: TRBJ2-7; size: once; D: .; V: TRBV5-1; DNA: TGCGCCAGCAGCTCCCACTGGGACACGGCCCCATACGAGCAGTACTTC; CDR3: CASSSHWDTAPYEQYF
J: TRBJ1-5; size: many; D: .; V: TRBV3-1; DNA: TGTGCCAGCAGCCAAAACCCATCAGGTCAGCCCCAGCATTTT; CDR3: CASSQNPSGQPQHF
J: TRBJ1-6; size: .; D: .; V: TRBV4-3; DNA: TGCGCCAGCAGCCAAGGGAGCAGGGTGAATTCACCCCTCCACTTT; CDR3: CASSQGSRVNSPLHF
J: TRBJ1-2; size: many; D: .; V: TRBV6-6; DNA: TGTGCCAGCAGTTCGGACAGTAACTATGGCTACACCTTC; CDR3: CASSSDSNYGYTF
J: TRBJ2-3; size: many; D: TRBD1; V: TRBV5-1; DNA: TGCGCCAGCAGCAGGTCCCGGGACAGAAATACGCAGTATTTT; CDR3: CASSRSRDRNTQYF
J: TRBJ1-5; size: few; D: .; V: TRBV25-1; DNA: TGTGCCAGCAGTGAGGTGGGGGTTTTGGGCAATCAGCCCCAGCATTTT; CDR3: CASSEVGVLGNQPQHF
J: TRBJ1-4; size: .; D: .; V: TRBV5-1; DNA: TGCGCCAGCAGCACGACGGGAGGGGCTAATGAAAAACTGTTTTTT; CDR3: CASSTTGGANEKLFF
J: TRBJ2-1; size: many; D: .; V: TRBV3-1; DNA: TGTGCCAGCAGCCCGTCAGGGGTCTACAATGAGCAGTTCTTC; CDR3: CASSPSGVYNEQFF
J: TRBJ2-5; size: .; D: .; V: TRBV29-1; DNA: TGCAGCGTTGACCGACTAGGGAGAGACCAAGAGACCCAGTACTTC; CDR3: CSVDRLGRDQETQYF
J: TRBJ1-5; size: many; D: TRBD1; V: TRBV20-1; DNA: TGCAGTGCTAGACAATCGCCGCAACCGGGACAGCTTGTGGAGCCCCAGCATTTT; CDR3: CSARQSPQPGQLVEPQHF
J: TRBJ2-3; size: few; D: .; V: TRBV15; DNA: TGTGCCACCAGCAAAAAATACGGACTGGGCACTTCAGATACGCAGTATTTT; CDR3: CATSKKYGLGTSDTQYF
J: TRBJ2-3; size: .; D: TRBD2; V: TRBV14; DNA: TGTGCCAGCGCTTGGACTAGCGGGAGTGGAGATACGCAGTATTTT; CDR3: CASAWTSGSGDTQYF
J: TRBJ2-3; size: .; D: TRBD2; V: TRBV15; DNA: TGTGCCACCAGCAGAGATTCTTTCGCGGGAGTGACAGATACGCAGTATTTT; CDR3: CATSRDSFAGVTDTQYF
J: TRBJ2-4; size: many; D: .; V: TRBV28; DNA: TGTGCCAGCAGTTTTCGGAGCCGAAAAAACATTCAGTACTTC; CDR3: CASSFRSRKNIQYF
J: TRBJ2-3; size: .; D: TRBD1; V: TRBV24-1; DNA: TGTGCCACCAGTGATTCAAGGGCAGGGGGCTCTTCGGTTTTTAGTACAGATACGCAGTATTTT; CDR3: CATSDSRAGGSSVFSTDTQYF
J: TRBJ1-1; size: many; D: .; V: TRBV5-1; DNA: TGCGCCAGCAGCTTGGTGGGGTATGCGGGCACTGAAGCTTTCTTT; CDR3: CASSLVGYAGTEAFF
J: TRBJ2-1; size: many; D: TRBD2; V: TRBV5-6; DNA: TGTGCCAGCAGCCTTCTCACTAGCGCCTTCTCCTACAATGAGCAGTTCTTC; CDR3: CASSLLTSAFSYNEQFF
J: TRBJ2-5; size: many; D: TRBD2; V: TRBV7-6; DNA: TGTGCCAGCAGCTCCCCATGGCGGACTAGCCAAGAGACCCAGTACTTC; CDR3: CASSSPWRTSQETQYF
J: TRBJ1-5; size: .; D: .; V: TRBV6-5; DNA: TGTGCCAGCAGTTACTCCCGGGAAAGTCAGCCCCAGCATTTT; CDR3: CASSYSRESQPQHF
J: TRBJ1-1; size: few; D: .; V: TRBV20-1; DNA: TGCAGTGCTACCGGACATGTGAACACTGAAGCTTTCTTT; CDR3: CSATGHVNTEAFF
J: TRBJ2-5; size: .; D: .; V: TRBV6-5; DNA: TGTGCCAGCAGTTACCGACAGGTAGCGGAGACCCAGTACTTC; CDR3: CASSYRQVAETQYF
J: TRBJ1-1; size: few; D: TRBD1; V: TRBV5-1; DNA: TGCGCCAGCAGCTCGTGGACAGGCTCCATGAACACTGAAGCTTTCTTT; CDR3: CASSSWTGSMNTEAFF